This T cell receptor (beta chain) appears in the sequencing data of a study of blood T cells in healthy people across ages. Worth noting for this clonotype: No antigen is known for it. This may be a read error, as it is one base from a much larger clone.

The CDR3 is made up of 14 amino acids. Trimming removed 4 bases from V and 2 bases from J; junction bases left unmatched: 5. Germline CDR1 reads SGHRS; CDR2 reads YFSETQ. Samples each yielded at least 5 micrograms of total RNA. General study findings and limits: Estimates of diversity drawn from one million T cells were considered underestimates.

The second PCR ran roughly 7 to 12 cycles with a sample-barcoded 5' primer and J-beta primers. Each cDNA molecule was tagged by a template-switch adaptor with 12 random nucleotides. TCRdb passed the 5' RACE reads through MiXCR, listing each CDR3 protein once. This sample yields under 1,000,000 distinct CDR3 sequences, of which 35% to 40% are seen a single time; over 10% belongs to the top ten. V and J are TRBV5-1 and TRBJ2-7; 8 bases are a match to TRBD1. The source is a man aged 18 to 35 in good health. The sequenced sample consisted of blood. CDR3 sequence reads: CASSGGQETYEQYF. DNA for the CDR3: TGCGCCAGCAGCGGGGGACAGGAGACCTACGAGCAGTACTTC.